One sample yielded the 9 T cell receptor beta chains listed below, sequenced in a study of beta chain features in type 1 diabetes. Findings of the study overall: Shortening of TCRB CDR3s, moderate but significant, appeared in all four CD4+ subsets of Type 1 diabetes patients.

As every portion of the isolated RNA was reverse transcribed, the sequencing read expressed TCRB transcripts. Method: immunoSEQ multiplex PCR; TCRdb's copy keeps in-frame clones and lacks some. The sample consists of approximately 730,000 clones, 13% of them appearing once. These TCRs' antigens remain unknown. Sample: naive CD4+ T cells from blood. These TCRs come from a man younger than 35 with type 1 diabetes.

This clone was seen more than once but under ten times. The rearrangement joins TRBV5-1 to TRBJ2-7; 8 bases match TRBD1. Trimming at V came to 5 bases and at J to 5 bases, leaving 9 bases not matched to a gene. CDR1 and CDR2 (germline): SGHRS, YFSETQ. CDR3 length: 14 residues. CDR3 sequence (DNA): TGCGCCAGCAGTATCCAACCGACAGGGGACGAGCAGTACTTC. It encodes CASSIQPTGDEQYF.

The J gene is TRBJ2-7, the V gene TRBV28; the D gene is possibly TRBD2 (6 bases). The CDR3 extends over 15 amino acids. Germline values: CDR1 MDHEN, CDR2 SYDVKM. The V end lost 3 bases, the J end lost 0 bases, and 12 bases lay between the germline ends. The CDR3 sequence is CASSFSSGASYEQYF. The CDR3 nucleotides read TGTGCCAGCAGTTTTAGTAGCGGTGCCTCCTACGAGCAGTACTTC.

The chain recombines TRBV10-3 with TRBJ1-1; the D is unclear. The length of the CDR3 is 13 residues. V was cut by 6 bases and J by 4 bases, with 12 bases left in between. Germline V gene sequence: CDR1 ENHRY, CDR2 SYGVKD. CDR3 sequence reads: CAISDREGTEAFF. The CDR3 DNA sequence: TGTGCCATCAGCGACCGCGAAGGCACTGAAGCTTTCTTT.

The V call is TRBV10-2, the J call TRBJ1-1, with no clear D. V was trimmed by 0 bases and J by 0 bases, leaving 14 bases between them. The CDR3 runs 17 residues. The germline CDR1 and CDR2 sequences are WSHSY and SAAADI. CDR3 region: CASSESKPVPMNTEAFF. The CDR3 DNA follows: TGCGCCAGCAGTGAGTCGAAACCTGTGCCTATGAACACTGAAGCTTTCTTT.

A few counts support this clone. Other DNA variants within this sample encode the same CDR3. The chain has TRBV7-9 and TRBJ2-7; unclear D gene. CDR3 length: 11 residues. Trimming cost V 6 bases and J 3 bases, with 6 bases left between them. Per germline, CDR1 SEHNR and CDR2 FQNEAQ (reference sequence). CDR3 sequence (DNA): TGTGCCAGCAGTTTAATCTACGAGCAGTACTTC. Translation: CASSLIYEQYF. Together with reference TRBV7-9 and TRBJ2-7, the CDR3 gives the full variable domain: DTGVSQNPRHKITKRGQNVTFRCDPISEHNRLYWYRQTLGQGPEFLTYFQNEAQLEKSRLLSDRFSAERPKGSFSTLEIQRTEQGDSAMYLCASSLIYEQYFGPGTRLTVT.

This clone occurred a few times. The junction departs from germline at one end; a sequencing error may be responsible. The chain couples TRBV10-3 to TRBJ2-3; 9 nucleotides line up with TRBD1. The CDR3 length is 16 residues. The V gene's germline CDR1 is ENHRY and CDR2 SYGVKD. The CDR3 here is CASSYSGDRVTDTQYF. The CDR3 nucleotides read TGTGCCAGCAGTTACTCGGGGGACAGGGTCACAGATACGCAGTATTTT.

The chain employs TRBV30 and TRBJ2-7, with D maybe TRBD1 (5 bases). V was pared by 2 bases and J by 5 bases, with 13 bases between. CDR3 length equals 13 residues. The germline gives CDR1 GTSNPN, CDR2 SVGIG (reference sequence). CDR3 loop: CAWSPRLGDEQYF. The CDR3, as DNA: TGTGCCTGGAGTCCCCGGCTAGGGGACGAGCAGTACTTC. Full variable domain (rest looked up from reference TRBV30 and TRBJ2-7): SQTIHQWPATLVQPVGSPLSLECTVEGTSNPNLYWYRQAAGRGLQLLFYSVGIGQISSEVPQNLSASRPQDRQFILSSKKLLLSDSGFYLCAWSPRLGDEQYFGPGTRLTVT.

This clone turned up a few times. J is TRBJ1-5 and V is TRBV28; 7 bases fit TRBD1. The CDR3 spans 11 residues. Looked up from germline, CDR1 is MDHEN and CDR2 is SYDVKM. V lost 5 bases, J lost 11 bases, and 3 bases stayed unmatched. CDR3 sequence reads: CASSLQGSQHF. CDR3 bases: TGTGCCAGCAGTCTACAGGGGTCCCAGCATTTT.

The CDR3 DNA reads as TGTGCCAGCAGCCTCCAGGCCTTAGGGAATTCACCCCTCCACTTT. Amino acids: CASSLQALGNSPLHF. V gene TRBV14 combines with J gene TRBJ1-6; D not resolved. The CDR3 is made up of 15 amino acids. Germline values: CDR1 SGHDN, CDR2 FVKESK. Between the trimmed V and J ends, which lost 4 bases and 7 bases, there was a span of 14 bases.